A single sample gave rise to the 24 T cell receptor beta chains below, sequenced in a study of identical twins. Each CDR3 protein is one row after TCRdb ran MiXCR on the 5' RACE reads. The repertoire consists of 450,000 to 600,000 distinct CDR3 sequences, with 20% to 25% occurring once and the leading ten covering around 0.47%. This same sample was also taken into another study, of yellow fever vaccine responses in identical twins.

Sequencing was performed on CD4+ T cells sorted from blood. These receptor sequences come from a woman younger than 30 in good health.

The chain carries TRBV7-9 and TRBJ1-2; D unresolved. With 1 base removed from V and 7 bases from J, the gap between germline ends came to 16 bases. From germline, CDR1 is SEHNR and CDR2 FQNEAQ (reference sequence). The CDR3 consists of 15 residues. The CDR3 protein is CASSLGGGRSGGYTF. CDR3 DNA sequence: TGTGCCAGCAGCTTAGGTGGCGGCAGGAGTGGTGGCTACACCTTC.

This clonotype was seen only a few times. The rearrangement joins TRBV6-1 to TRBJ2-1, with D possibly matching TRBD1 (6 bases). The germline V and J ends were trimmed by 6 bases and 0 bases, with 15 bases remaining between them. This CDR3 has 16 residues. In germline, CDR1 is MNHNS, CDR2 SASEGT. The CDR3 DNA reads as TGTGCCAGCAGAAGACAGGATACCTCCTCCTACAATGAGCAGTTCTTC. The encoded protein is CASRRQDTSSYNEQFF.

The CDR3 region has the DNA TGTGCCGGCCGCTCGGACAGAAGCACAGATACGCAGTATTTT. Its protein is CAGRSDRSTDTQYF. This chain joins TRBV6-1 and TRBJ2-3; TRBD1 is a possible D gene (6 bases). The CDR3 is made up of 14 amino acids. Trimming removed 11 bases from V and 0 bases from J, with 15 bases in between. Germline values: CDR1 MNHNS, CDR2 SASEGT.

The CDR3 nucleotides are TGTGCCAGCAGCTTAGCCTCAACTAGCGGGGGATACGAGCAGTACGTC. Translated, it gives CASSLASTSGGYEQYV. The rearrangement joins TRBV7-8 to TRBJ2-7, with TRBD2 matching over 11 bases. The V gene end was trimmed by 0 bases and the J gene end by 4 bases; junction bases not matched to a gene: 5. In germline, CDR1 is SGHVS, CDR2 FQNEAQ. The CDR3 spans 16 residues.

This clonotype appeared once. The CDR3 coding sequence is TGCGCCAGCAGCCAACCCGGGCGACAGAAAACTGGGGCCAACGTCCTGACTTTC. This sequence encodes CASSQPGRQKTGANVLTF. The chain employs TRBV4-1 and TRBJ2-6; TRBD1 might be the D (5 bases). CDR3 length: 18 residues. The V end was cut by 2 bases, the J end by 2 bases, with 16 bases between. Per germline, CDR1 MGHRA and CDR2 YSYEKL.

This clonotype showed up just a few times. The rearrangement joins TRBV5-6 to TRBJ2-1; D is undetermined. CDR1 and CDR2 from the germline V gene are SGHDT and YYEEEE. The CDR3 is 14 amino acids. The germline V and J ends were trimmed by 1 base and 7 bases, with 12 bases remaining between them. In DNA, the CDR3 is TGTGCCAGCAGCTTGACACCGCTGGCGAATGAGCAGTTCTTC. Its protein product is CASSLTPLANEQFF.

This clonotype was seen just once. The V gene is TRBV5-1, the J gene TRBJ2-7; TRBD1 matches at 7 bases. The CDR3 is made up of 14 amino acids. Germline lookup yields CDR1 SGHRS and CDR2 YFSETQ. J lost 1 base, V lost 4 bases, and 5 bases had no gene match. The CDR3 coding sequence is TGCGCCAGCAGCCCTGGACAGGATTCCTACGAGCAGTACTTC. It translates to CASSPGQDSYEQYF.

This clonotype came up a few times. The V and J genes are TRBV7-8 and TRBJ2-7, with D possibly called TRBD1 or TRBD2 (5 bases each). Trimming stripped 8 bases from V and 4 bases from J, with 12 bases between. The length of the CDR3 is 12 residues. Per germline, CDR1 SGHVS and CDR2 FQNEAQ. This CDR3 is CASGGVEYEQYF. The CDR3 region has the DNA TGTGCCAGCGGGGGAGTAGAATACGAGCAGTACTTC.

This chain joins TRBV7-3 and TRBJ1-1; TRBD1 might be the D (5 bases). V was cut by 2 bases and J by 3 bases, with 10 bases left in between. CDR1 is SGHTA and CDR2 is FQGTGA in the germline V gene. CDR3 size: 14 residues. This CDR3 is CASSLFRVDTEAFF. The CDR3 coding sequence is TGTGCCAGCAGCTTATTCAGGGTCGACACTGAAGCTTTCTTT.

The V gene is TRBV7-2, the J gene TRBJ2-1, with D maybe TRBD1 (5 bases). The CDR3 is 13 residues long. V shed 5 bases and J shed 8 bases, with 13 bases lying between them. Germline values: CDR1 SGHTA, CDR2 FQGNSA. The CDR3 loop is CASSQIAGYEQFF. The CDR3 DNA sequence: TGTGCCAGCAGCCAAATCGCAGGGTATGAGCAGTTCTTC. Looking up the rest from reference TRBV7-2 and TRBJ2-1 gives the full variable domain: GAGVSQSPSNKVTEKGKDVELRCDPISGHTALYWYRQSLGQGLEFLIYFQGNSAPDKSGLPSDRFSAERTGGSVSTLTIQRTQQEDSAVYLCASSQIAGYEQFFGPGTRLTVL.

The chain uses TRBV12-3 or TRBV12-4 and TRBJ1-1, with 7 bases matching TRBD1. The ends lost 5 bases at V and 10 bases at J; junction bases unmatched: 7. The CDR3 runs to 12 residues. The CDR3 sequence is CASSPRQGLAFF. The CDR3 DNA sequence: TGTGCCAGCAGTCCCCGACAGGGTTTAGCTTTCTTT.

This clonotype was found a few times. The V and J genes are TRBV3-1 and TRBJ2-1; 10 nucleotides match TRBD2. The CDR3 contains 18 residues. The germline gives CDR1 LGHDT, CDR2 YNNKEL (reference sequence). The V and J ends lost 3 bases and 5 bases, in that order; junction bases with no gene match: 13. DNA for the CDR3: TGTGCCAGCAGCCAGTCCCGTGGGCAGCGGGGGGGAAACAATGAGCAGTTCTTC. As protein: CASSQSRGQRGGNNEQFF.

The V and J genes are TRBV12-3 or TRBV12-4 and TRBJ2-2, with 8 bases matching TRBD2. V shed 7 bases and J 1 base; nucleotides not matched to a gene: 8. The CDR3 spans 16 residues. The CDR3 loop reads CASTPHSGVNTGELFF. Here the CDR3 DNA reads TGTGCCAGCACCCCCCATAGCGGGGTGAACACCGGGGAGCTGTTTTTT.

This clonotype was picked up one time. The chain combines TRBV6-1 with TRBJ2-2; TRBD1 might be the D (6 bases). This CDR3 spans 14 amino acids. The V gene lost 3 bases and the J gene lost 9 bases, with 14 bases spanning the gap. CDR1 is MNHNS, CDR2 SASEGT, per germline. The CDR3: CASSEMTGRRELFF. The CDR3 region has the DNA TGTGCCAGCAGTGAGATGACAGGCCGGAGGGAGCTGTTTTTT.

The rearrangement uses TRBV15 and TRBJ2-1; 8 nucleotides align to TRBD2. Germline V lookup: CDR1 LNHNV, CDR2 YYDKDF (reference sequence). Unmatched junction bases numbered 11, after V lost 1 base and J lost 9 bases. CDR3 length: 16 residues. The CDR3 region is CATSRARTSPEGEQFF. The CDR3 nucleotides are TGTGCCACCAGCAGAGCGAGGACTAGCCCCGAGGGTGAGCAGTTCTTC. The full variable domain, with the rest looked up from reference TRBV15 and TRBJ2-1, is DAMVIQNPRYQVTQFGKPVTLSCSQTLNHNVMYWYQQKSSQAPKLLFHYYDKDFNNEADTPDNFQSRRPNTSFCFLDIRSPGLGDTAMYLCATSRARTSPEGEQFFGPGTRLTVL.

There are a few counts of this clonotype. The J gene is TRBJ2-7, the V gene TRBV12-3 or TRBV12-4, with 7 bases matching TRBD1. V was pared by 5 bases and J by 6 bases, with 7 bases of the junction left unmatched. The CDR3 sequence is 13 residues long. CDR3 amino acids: CASSPGQEVEQYF. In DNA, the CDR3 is TGTGCCAGCAGTCCCGGACAGGAGGTCGAGCAGTACTTC.

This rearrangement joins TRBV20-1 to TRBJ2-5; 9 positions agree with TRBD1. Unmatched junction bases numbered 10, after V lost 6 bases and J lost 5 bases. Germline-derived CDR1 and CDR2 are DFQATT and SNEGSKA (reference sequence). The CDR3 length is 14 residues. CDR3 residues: CSAATGQGLETQYF. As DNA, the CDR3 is TGCAGTGCCGCGACGGGACAGGGTCTTGAGACCCAGTACTTC.

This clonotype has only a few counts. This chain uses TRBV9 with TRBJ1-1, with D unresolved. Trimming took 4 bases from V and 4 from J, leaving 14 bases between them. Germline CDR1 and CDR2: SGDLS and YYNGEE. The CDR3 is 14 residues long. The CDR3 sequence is CASSTTPLGTEAFF. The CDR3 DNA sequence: TGTGCCAGCAGCACGACACCTTTGGGCACTGAAGCTTTCTTT.

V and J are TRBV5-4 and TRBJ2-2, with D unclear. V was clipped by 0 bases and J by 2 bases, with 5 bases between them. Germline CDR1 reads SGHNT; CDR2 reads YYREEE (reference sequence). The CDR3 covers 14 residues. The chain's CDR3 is CASSLEFNTGELFF. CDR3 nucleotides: TGTGCCAGCAGCTTGGAATTCAACACCGGGGAGCTGTTTTTT. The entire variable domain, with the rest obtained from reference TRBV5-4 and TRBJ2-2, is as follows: ETGVTQSPTHLIKTRGQQVTLRCSSQSGHNTVSWYQQALGQGPQFIFQYYREEENGRGNFPPRFSGLQFPNYSSELNVNALELDDSALYLCASSLEFNTGELFFGEGSRLTVL.

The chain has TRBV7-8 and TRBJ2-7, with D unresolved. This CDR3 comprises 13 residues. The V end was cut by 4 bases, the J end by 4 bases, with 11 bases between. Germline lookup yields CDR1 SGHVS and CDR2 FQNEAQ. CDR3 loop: CASSWENDYEQYF. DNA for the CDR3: TGTGCCAGCAGCTGGGAAAATGATTACGAGCAGTACTTC.

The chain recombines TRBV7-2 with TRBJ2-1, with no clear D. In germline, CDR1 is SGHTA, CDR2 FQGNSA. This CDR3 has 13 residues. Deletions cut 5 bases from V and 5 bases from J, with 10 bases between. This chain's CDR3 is CASSLSSHNEQFF. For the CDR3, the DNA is TGTGCCAGCAGCCTTAGTAGCCACAATGAGCAGTTCTTC.

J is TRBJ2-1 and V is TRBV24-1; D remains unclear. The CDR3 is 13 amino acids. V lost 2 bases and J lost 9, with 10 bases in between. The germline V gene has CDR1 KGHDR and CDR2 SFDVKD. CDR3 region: CATSDSPSREQFF. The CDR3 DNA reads TGTGCCACCAGTGATTCCCCCAGCCGTGAGCAGTTCTTC.

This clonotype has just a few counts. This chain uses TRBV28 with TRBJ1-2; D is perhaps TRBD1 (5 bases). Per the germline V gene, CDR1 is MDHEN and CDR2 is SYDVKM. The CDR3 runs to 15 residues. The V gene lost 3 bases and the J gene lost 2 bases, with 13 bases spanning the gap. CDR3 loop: CASSFPTGTNYGYTF. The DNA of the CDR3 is TGTGCCAGCAGTTTCCCCACCGGGACCAACTATGGCTACACCTTC.

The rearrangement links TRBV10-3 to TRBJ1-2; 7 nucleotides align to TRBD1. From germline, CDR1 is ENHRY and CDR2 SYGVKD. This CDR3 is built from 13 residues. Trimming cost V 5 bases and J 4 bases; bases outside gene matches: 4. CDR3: CAISPGGVYGYTF. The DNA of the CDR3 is TGTGCCATCAGTCCAGGGGGAGTCTATGGCTACACCTTC.